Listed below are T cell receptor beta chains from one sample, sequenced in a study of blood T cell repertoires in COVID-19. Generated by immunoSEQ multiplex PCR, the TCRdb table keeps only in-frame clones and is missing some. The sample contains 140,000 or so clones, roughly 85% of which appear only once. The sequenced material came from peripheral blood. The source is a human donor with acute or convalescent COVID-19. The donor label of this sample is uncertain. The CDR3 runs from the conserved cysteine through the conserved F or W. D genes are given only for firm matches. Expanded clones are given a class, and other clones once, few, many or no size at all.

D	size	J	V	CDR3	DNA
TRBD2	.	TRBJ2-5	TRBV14	CASSPGGQLMGETQYF	TGTGCCAGCTCCCCGGGGGGGCAGCTGATGGGAGAGACCCAGTACTTC
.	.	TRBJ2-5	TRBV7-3	CASSLSSGMKTQYF	TGTGCCAGCAGCTTAAGTTCCGGGATGAAGACCCAGTACTTC
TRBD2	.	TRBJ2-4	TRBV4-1	CASSQDRLASGLENIQYF	TGCGCCAGCAGCCAAGATAGATTAGCTAGCGGGCTAGAAAACATTCAGTACTTC
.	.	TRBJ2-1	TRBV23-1	CASSQSRGLAFNNEQFF	TGCGCCAGCAGTCAATCGCGTGGGCTAGCGTTTAACAATGAGCAGTTCTTC
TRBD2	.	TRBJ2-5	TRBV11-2	CASSPPGGSRETQYF	TGTGCCAGCAGCCCCCCGGGAGGGTCTAGGGAGACCCAGTACTTC
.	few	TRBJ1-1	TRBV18	CASSLGGDPLAEAFF	TGTGCCAGCTCACTCGGCGGGGATCCGCTCGCTGAAGCTTTCTTT
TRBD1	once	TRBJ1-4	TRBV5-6	CASSARRTGNEKLFF	TGTGCCAGCAGCGCCCGGAGGACAGGAAATGAAAAACTGTTTTTT
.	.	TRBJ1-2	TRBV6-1	CASSEARGGGYTF	TGTGCCAGCAGTGAAGCGCGGGGTGGCGGCTACACCTTC
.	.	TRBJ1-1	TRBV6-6	CASSYSFRGDTEAFF	TGTGCCAGCAGTTACTCCTTCAGGGGAGACACTGAAGCTTTCTTT
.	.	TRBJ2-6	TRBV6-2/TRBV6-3	CASSYSLYRNSGANVLTF	TGTGCCAGCAGTTACTCTTTGTACAGAAACTCTGGGGCCAACGTCCTGACTTTC
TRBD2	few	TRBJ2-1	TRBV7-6	CASSSWTSGRLIEQFF	TGTGCCAGCAGCTCTTGGACTAGCGGGAGACTCATTGAGCAGTTCTTC
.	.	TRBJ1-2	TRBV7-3	CASSLAGNKVF	TGTGCCAGCAGCTTAGCAGGGAATAAGGTCTTC
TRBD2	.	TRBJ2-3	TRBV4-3	CASSQLSGGDTQYF	TGCGCCAGCAGCCAACTAAGCGGGGGAGATACGCAGTATTTT
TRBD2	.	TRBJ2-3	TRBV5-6	CASSLGLAGSDTQYF	TGTGCCAGCAGCTTGGGACTAGCGGGCTCAGATACGCAGTATTTT
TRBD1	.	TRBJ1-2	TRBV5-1	CASSLGFARGQGGYTF	TGCGCCAGCAGCTTGGGATTTGCCAGGGGGCAAGGTGGCTACACCTTC
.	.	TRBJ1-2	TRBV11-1	CASSYQAGGYTF	TGTGCCAGCAGCTACCAAGCCGGGGGCTACACCTTC
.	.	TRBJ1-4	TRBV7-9	CASRNQGSNEKLFF	TGTGCCAGCAGGAATCAGGGGAGTAATGAAAAACTGTTTTTT
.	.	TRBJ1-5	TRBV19	CASSSRGQANQPQHF	TGTGCCAGCAGTAGTAGGGGACAAGCTAATCAGCCCCAGCATTTT
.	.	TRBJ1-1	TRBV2	CASEDGRLNTEAFF	TGTGCCAGCGAGGACGGGAGGCTGAACACTGAAGCTTTCTTT
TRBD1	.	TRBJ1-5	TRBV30	CAWSTGDQPQHF	TGTGCCTGGAGTACAGGGGACCAGCCCCAGCATTTT
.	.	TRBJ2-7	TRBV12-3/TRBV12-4	CASSFGGYEQYF	TGTGCCAGCAGTTTCGGGGGATACGAGCAGTACTTC
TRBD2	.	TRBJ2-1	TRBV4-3	CASSQDTSGPSSYNEQFF	TGCGCCAGCAGCCAAGATACTAGCGGCCCTAGCTCCTACAATGAGCAGTTCTTC
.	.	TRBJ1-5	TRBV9	CASSETGYSNQPQHF	TGTGCCAGCAGCGAAACAGGTTATAGCAATCAGCCCCAGCATTTT
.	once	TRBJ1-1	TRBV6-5	CASSQDSNMNTEAFF	TGTGCCAGCAGTCAGGACAGCAATATGAACACTGAAGCTTTCTTT
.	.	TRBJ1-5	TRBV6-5	CASSTGNNQPQHF	TGTGCCAGCAGCACAGGGAATAATCAGCCCCAGCATTTT
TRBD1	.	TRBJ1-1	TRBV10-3	CAISEGTAPRGAFF	TGTGCCATCAGTGAAGGGACAGCCCCTCGAGGAGCTTTCTTT
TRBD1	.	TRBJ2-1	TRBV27	CASSTTGQSNEQFF	TGTGCCAGCAGTACGACAGGGCAAAGCAATGAGCAGTTCTTC
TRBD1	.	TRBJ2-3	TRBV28	CASSLSGTGADTQYF	TGTGCCAGCAGTTTGTCCGGGACAGGGGCAGATACGCAGTATTTT
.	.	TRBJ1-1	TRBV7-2	CASSLQNLNTEAFF	TGTGCCAGCAGCTTACAGAATTTGAACACTGAAGCTTTCTTT
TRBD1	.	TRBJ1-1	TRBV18	CASSPRDRGAFF	TGTGCCAGCTCACCACGCGACAGGGGAGCTTTCTTT
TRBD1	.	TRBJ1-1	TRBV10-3	CAISVRQGRDTEAFF	TGTGCCATCAGTGTTAGACAGGGGAGGGACACTGAAGCTTTCTTT
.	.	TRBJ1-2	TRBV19	CASSIGGQGFDYGYTF	TGTGCCAGTAGTATAGGGGGTCAGGGGTTCGACTATGGCTACACCTTC
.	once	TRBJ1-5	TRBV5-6	CASTSGVSNQPQHF	TGTGCCAGCACTTCGGGGGTTAGCAATCAGCCCCAGCATTTT
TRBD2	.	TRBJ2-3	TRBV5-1	CASSHRGGANTQYF	TGCGCCAGCAGCCACCGGGGGGGCGCGAATACGCAGTATTTT
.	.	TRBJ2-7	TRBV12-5	CASGLAVYEQYF	TGTGCTAGTGGTTTGGCGGTATACGAGCAGTACTTC
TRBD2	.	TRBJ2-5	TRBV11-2	CASSLGSSGIGETQYF	TGTGCCAGCAGCTTAGGTTCTAGCGGGATCGGAGAGACCCAGTACTTC
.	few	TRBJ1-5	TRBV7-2	CASSLSQNSNQPQHF	TGTGCCAGCAGCTTATCCCAGAATAGCAATCAGCCCCAGCATTTT
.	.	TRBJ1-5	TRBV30	CAWSEDSSNQPQHF	TGTGCCTGGAGTGAGGACAGTAGCAATCAGCCCCAGCATTTT
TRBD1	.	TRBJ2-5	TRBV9	CASSVGYRGYQETQYF	TGTGCCAGCAGCGTAGGGTACAGGGGTTACCAAGAGACCCAGTACTTC
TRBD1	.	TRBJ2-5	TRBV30	CAWSGLGQGSGGGLETQYF	TGTGCCTGGAGTGGCTTGGGACAGGGGTCGGGGGGAGGGCTAGAGACCCAGTACTTC
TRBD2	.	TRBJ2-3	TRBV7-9	CASSVLADLQDTQYF	TGTGCCAGCAGCGTACTAGCGGACCTGCAGGATACGCAGTATTTT
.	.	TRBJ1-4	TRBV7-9	CASSLGEATTNEKLFF	TGTGCCAGCAGCTTAGGCGAGGCAACAACTAATGAAAAACTGTTTTTT
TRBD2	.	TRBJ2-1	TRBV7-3	CASSLPGTSGSHEQFF	TGTGCCAGCAGCTTACCCGGGACTAGCGGGAGCCATGAGCAGTTCTTC
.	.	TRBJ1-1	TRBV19	CASSQQSRTEAFF	TGTGCCAGTAGTCAACAGTCCCGCACTGAAGCTTTCTTT
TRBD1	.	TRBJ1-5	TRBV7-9	CASSLGDSSNQPQHF	TGTGCCAGCAGCTTAGGGGACAGTTCCAATCAGCCCCAGCATTTT
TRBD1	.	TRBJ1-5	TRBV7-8	CASSSSGTGAHQPQHF	TGTGCCAGCAGCTCGAGCGGGACAGGGGCCCATCAGCCCCAGCATTTT
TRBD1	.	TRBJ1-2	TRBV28	CASSQGQTSYGYTF	TGTGCCAGCAGCCAGGGACAGACCAGCTATGGCTACACCTTC
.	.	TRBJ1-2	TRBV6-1	CASSEALRLQGYGYTF	TGTGCCAGCAGTGAAGCGCTTCGACTACAAGGCTATGGCTACACCTTC
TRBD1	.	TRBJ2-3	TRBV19	CASGQRDRGADTQYF	TGTGCCAGTGGCCAGCGGGACAGGGGAGCAGATACGCAGTATTTT
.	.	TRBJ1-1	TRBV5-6	CASTYLGPNTEAFF	TGTGCCAGCACCTATCTGGGGCCGAACACTGAAGCTTTCTTT
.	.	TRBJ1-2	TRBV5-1	CASSLVVGAGYTF	TGCGCCAGCAGCTTGGTCGTGGGCGCTGGCTACACCTTC
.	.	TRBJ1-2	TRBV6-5	CASSYGQGNVNYGYTF	TGTGCCAGCAGTTATGGGCAGGGAAATGTTAACTATGGCTACACCTTC
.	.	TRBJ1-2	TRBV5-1	CASSATTGYGYTF	TGCGCCAGCAGCGCGACGACAGGCTATGGCTACACCTTC